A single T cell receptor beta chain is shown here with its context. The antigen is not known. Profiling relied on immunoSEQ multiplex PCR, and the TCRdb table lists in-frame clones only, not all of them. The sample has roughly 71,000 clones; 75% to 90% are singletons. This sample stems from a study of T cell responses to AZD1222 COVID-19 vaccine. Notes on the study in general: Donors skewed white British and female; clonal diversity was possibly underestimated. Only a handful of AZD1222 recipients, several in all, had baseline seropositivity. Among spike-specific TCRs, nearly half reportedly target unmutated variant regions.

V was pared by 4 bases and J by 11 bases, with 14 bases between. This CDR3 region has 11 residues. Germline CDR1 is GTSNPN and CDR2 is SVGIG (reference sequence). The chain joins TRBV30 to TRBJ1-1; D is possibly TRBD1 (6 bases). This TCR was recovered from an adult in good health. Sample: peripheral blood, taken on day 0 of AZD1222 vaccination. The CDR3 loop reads CAWNQGGVAFF. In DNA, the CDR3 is TGTGCCTGGAACCAAGGGGGGGTGGCTTTCTTT.